The next 8 T cell receptor beta chains were all read from a single sample in a study of T cells in Graves' hyperthyroidism and ophthalmopathy. TCR beta CDR3 region amplification was performed from RNA transcripts. The TCR CDR3 was amplified in a first-round RT-PCR using the HTBI primer set. TCRdb redid the calling of the multiplex PCR reads with MiXCR, one entry per CDR3 protein. In the table there are over 500,000 distinct CDR3 sequences, approximately 16% of which are singletons. The specimen was blood. Receptor source: a woman aged 30 to 39 with Graves' ophthalmopathy.

There are a few counts of this clonotype. This chain uses TRBV15 with TRBJ2-5; the D gene is possibly TRBD2 (5 bases). The CDR3 sequence is 14 residues long. Germline values: CDR1 LNHNV, CDR2 YYDKDF (reference sequence). Trimming took 1 base from V and 2 from J, leaving 8 bases between them. The CDR3 coding sequence is TGTGCCACCAGCAGAGTGACGGGGCAAGAGACCCAGTACTTC. Amino acids: CATSRVTGQETQYF.

There are many counts of this clonotype. The chain has TRBV7-2 and TRBJ2-7; D ambiguous. This CDR3 is built from 15 residues. V shed 3 bases and J shed 4 bases, with 16 bases lying between them. CDR1 SGHTA and CDR2 FQGNSA come from the germline V gene. The CDR3 protein is CASSFSLGRLYEQYF. CDR3 nucleotides: TGTGCCAGCAGCTTTTCTTTGGGCAGGCTGTACGAGCAGTACTTC.

This clonotype was detected ten times or more. The chain uses TRBV11-2 and TRBJ2-1, with 9 bases lining up with TRBD1. CDR1 and CDR2 (germline): SGHAT, FQNNGV. This CDR3 contains 13 residues. J gave up 10 bases and V 5 bases, and 6 bases lay outside the gene matches. CDR3 DNA: TGTGCCAGCAGCCGCAGACAGGGGGAAGAGCAGTTCTTC. Translation gives CASSRRQGEEQFF.

The CDR3 spells CSARDMTENTEAFF. The CDR3 nucleotides are TGCAGTGCTAGAGATATGACAGAGAACACTGAAGCTTTCTTT. The V call is TRBV20-1, the J call TRBJ1-1; a possible D gene is TRBD1 (5 bases). CDR1 is DFQATT and CDR2 is SNEGSKA in the germline V gene (reference sequence). The V gene lost 0 bases and the J gene lost 1 base, with 9 bases spanning the gap. The CDR3 covers 14 residues.

The rearrangement joins TRBV6-1 to TRBJ1-5, with TRBD1 identical over 7 bases. The length of the CDR3 is 14 residues. Germline lookup yields CDR1 MNHNS and CDR2 SASEGT. V was pared by 1 base and J by 4 bases, with 1 base of the junction left unmatched. The CDR3 DNA sequence: TGTGCCAGCAGTGAAGTGGGACAGAATCAGCCCCAGCATTTT. It translates to CASSEVGQNQPQHF.

This rearrangement joins TRBV20-1 to TRBJ2-1; TRBD2 agrees at 14 bases. The V and J ends lost 4 bases and 0 bases, in that order; junction bases with no gene match: 8. The germline CDR1 and CDR2 sequences are DFQATT and SNEGSKA (reference sequence). This CDR3 has 18 residues. CDR3 region: CSATGTSGSNGSYNEQFF. CDR3 sequence (DNA): TGCAGTGCTACCGGGACTAGCGGGAGTAACGGCTCCTACAATGAGCAGTTCTTC.

The CDR3 region is CASSVSSGTVYNEQFF. The CDR3 bases are TGTGCCAGCAGTGTTTCTAGCGGGACCGTCTACAATGAGCAGTTCTTC. The chain has TRBV6-4 and TRBJ2-1; TRBD2 matches 9 bases. The length of the CDR3 is 16 residues. Looked up from germline, CDR1 is MRHNA and CDR2 is SNTAGT. Trimming removed 4 bases from V and 3 bases from J; junction bases left unmatched: 7.

Ten or more counts support this clonotype. The rearrangement joins TRBV27 to TRBJ1-5; D is undetermined. V was shortened by 4 bases and J by 7 bases, with 11 bases between the two germline ends. Germline CDR1 MNHEY, CDR2 SMNVEV (reference sequence). The CDR3 is 13 residues long. In DNA, the CDR3 is TGTGCCAGCAGTTATGGGGTCAGCCAGCCCCAGCATTTT. As protein: CASSYGVSQPQHF.